This T cell receptor beta chain originates from a study of T cells in Graves' hyperthyroidism and ophthalmopathy. Overall study results and limits: Appearing also in blood were most of the thyroid clonotypes expanded above 0.001.

The source of the PBMCs was roughly 10 ml of fresh peripheral blood. RNA transcripts were the template for amplifying TCR beta CDR3 regions. When the TCR CDR3 underwent first-round RT-PCR, the HTBI primer set was used. TCRdb independently ran MiXCR on the multiplex PCR reads; one entry per CDR3 protein. Of nearly 110,000 distinct CDR3 sequences listed, roughly 15% are singletons. This clonotype was seen just once. Its specificity is not known. The sequence was obtained from a woman between 50 and 59 years old with Graves' hyperthyroidism. The sequencing sample was made of blood.

This CDR3 is CASRTGVGTEAFF. In nucleotides, the CDR3 is TGCGCCAGCAGAACAGGGGTTGGCACTGAAGCTTTCTTT. V is TRBV5-1 and J is TRBJ1-1; 7 nucleotides line up with TRBD1. Trimming removed 5 bases from V and 4 bases from J; junction bases left unmatched: 5. The germline V gene has CDR1 SGHRS and CDR2 YFSETQ. The CDR3 is 13 amino acids.